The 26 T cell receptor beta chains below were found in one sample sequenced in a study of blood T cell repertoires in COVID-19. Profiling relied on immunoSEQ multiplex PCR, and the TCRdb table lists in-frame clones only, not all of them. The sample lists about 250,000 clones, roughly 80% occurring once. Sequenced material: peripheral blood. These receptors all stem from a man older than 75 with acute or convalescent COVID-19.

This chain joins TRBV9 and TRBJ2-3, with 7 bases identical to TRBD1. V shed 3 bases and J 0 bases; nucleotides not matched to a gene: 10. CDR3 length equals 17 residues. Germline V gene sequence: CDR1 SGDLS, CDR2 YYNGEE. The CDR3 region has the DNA TGTGCCAGCAGCGCAGAGCCGTGGGACAGAAGCACAGATACGCAGTATTTT. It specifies CASSAEPWDRSTDTQYF.

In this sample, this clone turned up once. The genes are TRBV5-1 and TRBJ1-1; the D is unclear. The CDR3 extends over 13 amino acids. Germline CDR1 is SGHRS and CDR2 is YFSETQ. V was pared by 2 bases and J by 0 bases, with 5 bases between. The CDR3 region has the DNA TGCGCCAGCAGCTTTTCAGTGAACACTGAAGCTTTCTTT. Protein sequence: CASSFSVNTEAFF.

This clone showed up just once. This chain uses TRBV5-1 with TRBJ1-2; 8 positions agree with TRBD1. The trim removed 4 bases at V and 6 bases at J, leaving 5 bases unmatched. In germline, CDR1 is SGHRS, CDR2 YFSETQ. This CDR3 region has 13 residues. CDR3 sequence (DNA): TGCGCCAGCAGCGATTCAGGGGGCGATGGCTACACCTTC. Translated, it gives CASSDSGGDGYTF.

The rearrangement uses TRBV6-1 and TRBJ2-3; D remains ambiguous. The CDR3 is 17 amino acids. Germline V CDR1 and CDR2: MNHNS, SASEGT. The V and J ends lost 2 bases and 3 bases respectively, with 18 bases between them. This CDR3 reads CASSERLGTHKTDTQYF. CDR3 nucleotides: TGTGCCAGCAGTGAAAGGCTGGGCACGCACAAAACAGATACGCAGTATTTT.

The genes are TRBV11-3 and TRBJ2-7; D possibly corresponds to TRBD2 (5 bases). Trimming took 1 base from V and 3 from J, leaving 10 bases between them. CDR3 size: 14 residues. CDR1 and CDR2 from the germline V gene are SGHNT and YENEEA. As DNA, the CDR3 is TGTGCCAGCAGCTTAGGCGGGCAGTACTACGAGCAGTACTTC. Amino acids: CASSLGGQYYEQYF. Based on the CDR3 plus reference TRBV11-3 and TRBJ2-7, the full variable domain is EAGVVQSPRYKIIEKKQPVAFWCNPISGHNTLYWYLQNLGQGPELLIRYENEEAVDDSQLPKDRFSAERLKGVDSTLKIQPAELGDSAVYLCASSLGGQYYEQYFGPGTRLTVT.

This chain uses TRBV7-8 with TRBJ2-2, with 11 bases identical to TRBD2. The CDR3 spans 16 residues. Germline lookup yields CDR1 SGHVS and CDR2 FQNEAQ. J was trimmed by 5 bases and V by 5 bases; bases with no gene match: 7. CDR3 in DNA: TGTGCCAGCAGCCTTACTAGCGGGAGAATGACCGGGGAGCTGTTTTTT. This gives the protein CASSLTSGRMTGELFF.

CDR3 DNA sequence: TGTGCCAGCAGTGGGGGACAGGGGGCATTGAACTATGGCTACACCTTC. Protein sequence: CASSGGQGALNYGYTF. The gene calls are TRBV6-1 and TRBJ1-2, with TRBD1 matching over 12 bases. Per the germline V gene, CDR1 is MNHNS and CDR2 is SASEGT. V shed 4 bases, J shed 2 bases, and the junction held 5 bases outside the gene matches. This CDR3 has 16 amino acids.

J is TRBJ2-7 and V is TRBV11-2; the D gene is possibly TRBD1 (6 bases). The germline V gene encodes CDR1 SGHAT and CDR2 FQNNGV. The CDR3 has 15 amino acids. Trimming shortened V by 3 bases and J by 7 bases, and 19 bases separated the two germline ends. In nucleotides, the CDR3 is TGTGCCAGCAGCTTCGCGCAGGGGCGACCGGATGAGCAGTACTTC. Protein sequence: CASSFAQGRPDEQYF. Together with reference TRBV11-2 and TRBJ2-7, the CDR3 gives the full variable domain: EAGVAQSPRYKIIEKRQSVAFWCNPISGHATLYWYQQILGQGPKLLIQFQNNGVVDDSQLPKDRFSAERLKGVDSTLKIQPAKLEDSAVYLCASSFAQGRPDEQYFGPGTRLTVT.

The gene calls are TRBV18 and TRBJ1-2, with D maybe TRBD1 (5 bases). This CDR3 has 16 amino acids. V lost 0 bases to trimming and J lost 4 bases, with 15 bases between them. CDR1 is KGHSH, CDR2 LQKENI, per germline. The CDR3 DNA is TGTGCCAGCTCACCACCGGGTCAGGGAATAGGCTATGGCTACACCTTC. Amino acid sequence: CASSPPGQGIGYGYTF.

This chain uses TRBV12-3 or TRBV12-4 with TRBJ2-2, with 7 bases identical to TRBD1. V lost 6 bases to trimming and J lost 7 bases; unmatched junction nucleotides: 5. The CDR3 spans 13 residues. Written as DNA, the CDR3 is TGTGCCAGCAGCTCAGCAGGGGGCGGGGAGCTGTTTTTT. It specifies CASSSAGGGELFF.

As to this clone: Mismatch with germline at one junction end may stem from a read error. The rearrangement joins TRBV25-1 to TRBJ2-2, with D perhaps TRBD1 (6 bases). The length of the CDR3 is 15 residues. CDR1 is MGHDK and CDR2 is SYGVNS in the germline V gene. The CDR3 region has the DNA TGTGCCGTAGGCAGGGGAAACGCTAACATCGGGGAGCTGTTTTTT. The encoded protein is CAVGRGNANIGELFF. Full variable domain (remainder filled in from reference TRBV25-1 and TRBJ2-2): EADIYQTPRYLVIGTGKKITLECSQTMGHDKMYWYQQDPGMELHLIHYSYGVNSTEKGDLSSESTVSRIRTEHFPLTLESARPSHTSQYLCAVGRGNANIGELFFGEGSRLTVL.

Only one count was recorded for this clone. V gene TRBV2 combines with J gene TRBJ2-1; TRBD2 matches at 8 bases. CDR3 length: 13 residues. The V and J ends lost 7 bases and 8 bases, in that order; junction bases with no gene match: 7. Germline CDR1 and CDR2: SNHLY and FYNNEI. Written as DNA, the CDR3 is TGTGCCAGCACCCACCCGGGAGGGCATGAGCAGTTCTTC. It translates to CASTHPGGHEQFF.

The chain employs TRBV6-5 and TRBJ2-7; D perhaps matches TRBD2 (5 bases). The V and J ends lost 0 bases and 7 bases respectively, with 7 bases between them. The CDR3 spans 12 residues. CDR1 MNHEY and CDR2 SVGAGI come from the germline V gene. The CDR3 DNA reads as TGTGCCAGCAGTTACTCGTCGGGGGAGCAGTACTTC. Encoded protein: CASSYSSGEQYF.

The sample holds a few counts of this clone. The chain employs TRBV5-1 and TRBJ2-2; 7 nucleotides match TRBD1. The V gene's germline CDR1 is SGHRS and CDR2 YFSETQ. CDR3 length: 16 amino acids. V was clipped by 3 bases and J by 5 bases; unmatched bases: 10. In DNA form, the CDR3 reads TGCGCCAGCAGCTCGCTAAGGACAGGTCAAACCGGGGAGCTGTTTTTT. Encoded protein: CASSSLRTGQTGELFF.

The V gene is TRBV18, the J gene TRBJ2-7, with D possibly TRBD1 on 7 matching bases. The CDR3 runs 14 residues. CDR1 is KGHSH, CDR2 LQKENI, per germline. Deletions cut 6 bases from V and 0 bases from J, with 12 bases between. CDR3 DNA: TGTGCCAGCTCGGCGGGACAGACCTCCTACGAGCAGTACTTC. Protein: CASSAGQTSYEQYF.

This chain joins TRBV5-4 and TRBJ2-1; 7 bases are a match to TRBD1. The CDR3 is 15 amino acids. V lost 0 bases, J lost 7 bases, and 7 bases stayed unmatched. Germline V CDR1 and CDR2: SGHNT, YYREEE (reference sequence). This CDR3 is CASSLVGTGANEQFF. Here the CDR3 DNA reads TGTGCCAGCAGCTTGGTGGGAACAGGGGCAAATGAGCAGTTCTTC.

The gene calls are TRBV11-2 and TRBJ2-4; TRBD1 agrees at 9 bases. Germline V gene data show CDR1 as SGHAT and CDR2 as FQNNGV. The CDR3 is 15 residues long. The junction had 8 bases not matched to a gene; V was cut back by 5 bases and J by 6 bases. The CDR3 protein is CASSSEGQGRNIQYF. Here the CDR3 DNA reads TGTGCCAGCAGCAGTGAAGGACAGGGGAGAAACATTCAGTACTTC.

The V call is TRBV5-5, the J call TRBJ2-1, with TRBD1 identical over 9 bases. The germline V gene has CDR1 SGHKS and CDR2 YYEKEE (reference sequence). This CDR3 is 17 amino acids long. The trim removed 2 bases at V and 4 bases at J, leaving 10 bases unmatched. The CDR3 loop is CASSLGPGTGLYNEQFF. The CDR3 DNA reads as TGTGCCAGCAGCTTAGGACCCGGGACAGGGTTATACAATGAGCAGTTCTTC.

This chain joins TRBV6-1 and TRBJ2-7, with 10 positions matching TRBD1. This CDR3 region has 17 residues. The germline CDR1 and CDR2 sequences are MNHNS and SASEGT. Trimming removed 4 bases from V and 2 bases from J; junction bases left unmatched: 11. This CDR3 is CASSVRDRGRRTYEQYF. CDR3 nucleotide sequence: TGTGCCAGCAGTGTCCGGGACAGGGGTCGAAGAACCTACGAGCAGTACTTC.

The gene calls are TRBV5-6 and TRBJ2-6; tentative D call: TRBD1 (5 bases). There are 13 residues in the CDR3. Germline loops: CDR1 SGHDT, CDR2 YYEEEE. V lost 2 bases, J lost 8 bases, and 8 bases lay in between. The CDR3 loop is CASSFTGPNVLTF. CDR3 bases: TGTGCCAGCAGCTTTACAGGCCCCAACGTCCTGACTTTC.

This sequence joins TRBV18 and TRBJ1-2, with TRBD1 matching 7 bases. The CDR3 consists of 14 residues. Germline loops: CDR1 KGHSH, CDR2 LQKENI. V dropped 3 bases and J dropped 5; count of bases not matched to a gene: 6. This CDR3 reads CASSPPGTAYGYTF. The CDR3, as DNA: TGTGCCAGCTCACCTCCCGGGACAGCTTATGGCTACACCTTC.

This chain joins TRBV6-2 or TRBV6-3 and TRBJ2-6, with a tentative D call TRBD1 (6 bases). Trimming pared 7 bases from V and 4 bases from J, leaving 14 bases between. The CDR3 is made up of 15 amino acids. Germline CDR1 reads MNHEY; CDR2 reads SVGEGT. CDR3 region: CASTPRGSGANVLTF. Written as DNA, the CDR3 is TGTGCCAGCACCCCTAGGGGGTCAGGGGCCAACGTCCTGACTTTC.

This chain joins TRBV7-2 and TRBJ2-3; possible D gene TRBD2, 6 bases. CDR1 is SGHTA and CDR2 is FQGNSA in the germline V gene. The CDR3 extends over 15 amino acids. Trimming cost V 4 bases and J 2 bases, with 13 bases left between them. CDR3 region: CASSSLAPFTDTQYF. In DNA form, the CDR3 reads TGTGCCAGCAGCTCGCTAGCGCCATTCACAGATACGCAGTATTTT.

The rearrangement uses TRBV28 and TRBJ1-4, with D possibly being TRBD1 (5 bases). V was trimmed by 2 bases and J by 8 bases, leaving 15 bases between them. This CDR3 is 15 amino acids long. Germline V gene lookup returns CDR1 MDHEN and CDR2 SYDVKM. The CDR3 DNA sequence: TGTGCCAGCAGTTTAGGGGCCAGGGTAAGAGAAAAACTGTTTTTT. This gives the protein CASSLGARVREKLFF.

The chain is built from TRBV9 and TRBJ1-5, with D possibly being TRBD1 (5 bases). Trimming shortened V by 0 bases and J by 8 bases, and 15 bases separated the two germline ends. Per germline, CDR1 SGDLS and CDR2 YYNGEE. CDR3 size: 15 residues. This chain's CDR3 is CASSVAWDGREPQHF. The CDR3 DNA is TGTGCCAGCAGCGTAGCATGGGACGGGAGGGAGCCCCAGCATTTT.

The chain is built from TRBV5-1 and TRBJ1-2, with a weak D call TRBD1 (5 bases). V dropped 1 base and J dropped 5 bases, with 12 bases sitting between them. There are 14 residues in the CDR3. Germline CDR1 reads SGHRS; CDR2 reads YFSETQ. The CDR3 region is CASSLTLGQYGYTF. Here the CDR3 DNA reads TGCGCCAGCAGCTTGACCCTAGGACAATATGGCTACACCTTC.